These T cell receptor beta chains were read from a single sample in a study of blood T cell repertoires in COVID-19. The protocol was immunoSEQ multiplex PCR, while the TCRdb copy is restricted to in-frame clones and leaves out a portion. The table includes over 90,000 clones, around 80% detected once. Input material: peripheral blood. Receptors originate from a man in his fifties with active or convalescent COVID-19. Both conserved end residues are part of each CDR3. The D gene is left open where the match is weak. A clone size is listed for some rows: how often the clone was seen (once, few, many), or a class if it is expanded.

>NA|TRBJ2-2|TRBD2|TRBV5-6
CASSRGGTGELFF
TGTGCCAGCAGCCGGGGAGGGACCGGGGAGCTGTTTTTT
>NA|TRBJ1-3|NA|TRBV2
CASRGVQGNTIYF
TGTGCCAGCCGGGGGGTACAGGGAAACACCATATATTTT
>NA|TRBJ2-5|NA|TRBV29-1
CSARRGQETQYF
TGCAGCGCGCGTAGAGGGCAAGAGACCCAGTACTTC
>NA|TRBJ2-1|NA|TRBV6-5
CASSYGLGEQFF
TGTGCCAGCAGTTACGGACTGGGTGAGCAGTTCTTC
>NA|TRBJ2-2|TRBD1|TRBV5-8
CASSSQGLGGELFF
TGTGCCAGCAGCTCACAGGGGCTTGGCGGGGAGCTGTTTTTT
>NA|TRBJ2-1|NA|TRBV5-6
CASSLWGQGYNEQFF
TGTGCCAGCAGCTTGTGGGGTCAGGGCTACAATGAGCAGTTCTTC
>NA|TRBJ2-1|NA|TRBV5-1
CASTVSWDGGDEQFF
TGCGCCAGCACCGTGAGTTGGGACGGCGGGGATGAGCAGTTCTTC
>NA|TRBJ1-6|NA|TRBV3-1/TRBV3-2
CASSQDLRPPTPTLDSPLHF
TGTGCCAGCAGCCAAGATCTCCGCCCCCCTACGCCCACCCTAGATTCACCCCTCCACTTT
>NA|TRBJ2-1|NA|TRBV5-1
CASSSQGNEQFF
TGCGCCAGCAGCTCACAGGGTAATGAGCAGTTCTTC
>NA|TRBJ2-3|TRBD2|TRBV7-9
CASSLTRGLPTDTQYF
TGTGCCAGCAGCTTAACGAGGGGACTACCCACAGATACGCAGTATTTT
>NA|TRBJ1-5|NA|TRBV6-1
CASSEDDRLYSNQPQHF
TGTGCCAGCAGTGAGGACGACAGGCTTTATAGCAATCAGCCCCAGCATTTT
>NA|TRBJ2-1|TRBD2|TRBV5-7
CASSDYLREGEQFF
TGTGCCAGCAGCGACTACCTGCGGGAGGGGGAGCAGTTCTTC
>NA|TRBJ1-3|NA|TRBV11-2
CASSLSWGGVENTIYF
TGTGCCAGCAGCCTCTCGTGGGGCGGTGTCGAAAACACCATATATTTT
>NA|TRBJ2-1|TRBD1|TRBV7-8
CASSTSGTGRTMKQFF
TGTGCCAGCAGCACCTCCGGGACAGGACGTACAATGAAGCAGTTCTTC
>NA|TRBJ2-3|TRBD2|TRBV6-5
CASRGRGGVYTQYF
TGTGCCAGCAGGGGGCGGGGGGGCGTCTATACGCAGTATTTT
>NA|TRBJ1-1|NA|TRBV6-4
CASREQDSNTEAFF
TGTGCCAGCAGAGAACAGGATTCGAACACTGAAGCTTTCTTT
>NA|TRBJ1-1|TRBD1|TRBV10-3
CAIRTGTGTEAFF
TGTGCCATCAGAACCGGGACAGGGACTGAAGCTTTCTTT
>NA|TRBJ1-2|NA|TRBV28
CASSLRGFVYGYTF
TGTGCCAGCAGTTTAAGGGGGTTCGTCTATGGCTACACCTTC
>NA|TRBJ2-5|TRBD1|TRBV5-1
CASSGTGTGGGETQYF
TGCGCCAGCAGCGGCACCGGGACAGGGGGCGGGGAGACCCAGTACTTC
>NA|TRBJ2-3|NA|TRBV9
CASSVASDTQYF
TGTGCCAGCAGCGTAGCGAGCGATACGCAGTATTTT
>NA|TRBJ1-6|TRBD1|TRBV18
CASSPGAGGNSPLHF
TGTGCCAGCTCACCGGGGGCAGGGGGTAATTCACCCCTCCACTTT
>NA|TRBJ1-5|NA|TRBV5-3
CARSLGGDQPQHF
TGTGCCAGAAGCTTGGGAGGAGATCAGCCCCAGCATTTT
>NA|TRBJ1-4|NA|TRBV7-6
CASSLAVGGEKLFF
TGTGCCAGCAGCTTAGCGGTCGGGGGGGAAAAACTGTTTTTT
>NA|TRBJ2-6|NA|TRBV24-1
CATSDQDSTGANVLTF
TGTGCCACCAGTGACCAGGACAGTACTGGGGCCAACGTCCTGACTTTC
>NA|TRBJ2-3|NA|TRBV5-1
CASSLTGEVADTQYF
TGCGCCAGCAGCTTGACAGGGGAGGTTGCAGATACGCAGTATTTT
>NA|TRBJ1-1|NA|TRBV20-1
CSAPGGIEAFF
TGCAGTGCTCCTGGGGGGATCGAAGCTTTCTTT
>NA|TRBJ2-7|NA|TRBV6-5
CASRRTGSHEQYF
TGTGCCAGCCGCCGGACCGGGAGTCACGAGCAGTACTTC
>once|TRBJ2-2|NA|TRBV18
CASSTDGANTGELFF
TGTGCCAGCTCAACCGACGGAGCGAACACCGGGGAGCTGTTTTTT
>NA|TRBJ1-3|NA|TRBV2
CASSEQGLGNTIYF
TGTGCCAGCAGTGAACAGGGGCTTGGAAACACCATATATTTT